Listed below are T cell receptor beta chains from one sample, sequenced in a study of early T cells in non-severe SARS-CoV-2 infection. Each CDR3 protein gets one entry after TCRdb re-called the 5' RACE reads with MiXCR. The sample records tens of thousands of distinct CDR3 sequences, 4.5% being singletons. The sequenced sample was whole blood. All receptors come from an adult who was a healthcare worker with PCR-confirmed SARS-CoV-2 infection or an uninfected control (not recorded which). The CDR3 runs from the conserved cysteine through the conserved F or W. A D gene is named only where the DNA matches it firmly. Only part of the rows carry a size: once, few, many, or a class if the clone is expanded.

d_gene	abundance	v_gene	j_gene	CDR3nt	CDR3aa
.	many	TRBV5-1	TRBJ2-7	TGCGCCAGCAGCTTGGGGCACTACTCCTACGAGCAGTACTTC	CASSLGHYSYEQYF
TRBD2	many	TRBV6-1	TRBJ2-2	TGTGCCAGCAGGCTAGCGGAGAACACCGGGGAGCTGTTTTTT	CASRLAENTGELFF
.	few	TRBV18	TRBJ2-2	TGTGCCAGCCACTTATGTGAGAGCACCGGGGAGCTGTTTTTT	CASHLCESTGELFF
TRBD1	many	TRBV15	TRBJ2-2	TGTGCCACTGGGGACAGGGACACCGGGGAGCTGTTTTTT	CATGDRDTGELFF
.	few	TRBV28	TRBJ2-7	TGTGCCAGCAGTTTTGGGGGGCTTGATCGCTACGAGCAGTACTTC	CASSFGGLDRYEQYF
.	many	TRBV9	TRBJ2-5	TGTGCCAGCAGCGTAGGAGTATACCAAGAGACCCAGTACTTC	CASSVGVYQETQYF
.	.	TRBV20-1	TRBJ2-5	TGCAGTGCTAGACCCCGGGCGCGCGGGGAGACCCAGTACTTC	CSARPRARGETQYF
TRBD1	many	TRBV5-6	TRBJ2-1	TGTGCCAGCAGCTTACTACAGTACCGGGACAGGGCCTACAATGAGCAGTTCTTC	CASSLLQYRDRAYNEQFF
.	many	TRBV6-6	TRBJ1-1	TGTGCCAGCAGTTACGACTTATCGGGTACTGAAGCTTTCTTT	CASSYDLSGTEAFF
TRBD1	many	TRBV25-1	TRBJ2-1	TGTGCCAGCAGTGCTCACAGGGGGCTCTACAATGAGCAGTTCTTC	CASSAHRGLYNEQFF
.	few	TRBV29-1	TRBJ2-5	TGCAGCTCCCGCCCAGGACCGACCCAAGAGACCCAGTACTTC	CSSRPGPTQETQYF
.	many	TRBV7-3	TRBJ2-7	TGTGCCAGCAGCTACGGGGGAGGCGCCTACGAGCAGTACTTC	CASSYGGGAYEQYF
TRBD2	.	TRBV24-1	TRBJ2-1	TGTGCCACCAGTGATTCCGGACTAGCCAGGTACGGTGAGCAGTTCTTC	CATSDSGLARYGEQFF
TRBD2	many	TRBV7-2	TRBJ2-1	TGTGCCAGCAATCCGCTAGCGGGAGTGGGCAATGAGCAGTTCTTC	CASNPLAGVGNEQFF
.	many	TRBV29-1	TRBJ2-1	TGCAGCTCCCTTGGGGGTTATAGCAATGAGCAGTTCTTC	CSSLGGYSNEQFF
.	many	TRBV5-1	TRBJ2-3	TGCGCCAGCAGCTTGTTGAGCGGCAGCACAGATACGCAGTATTTT	CASSLLSGSTDTQYF
.	many	TRBV6-2/TRBV6-3	TRBJ2-7	TGTGCCAGCAGTTACGCCTACGAGCAGTACTTC	CASSYAYEQYF
TRBD1	many	TRBV9	TRBJ1-1	TGTGCCAGCAGCGTACAGGGGGCTGAAGCTTTCTTT	CASSVQGAEAFF
.	.	TRBV2	TRBJ2-4	TGTGCCAGCAGTGAAGACCGAGCCAAAAACATTCAGTACTTC	CASSEDRAKNIQYF
.	many	TRBV20-1	TRBJ1-3	TGCAGTGTTGTGTACTCTGGAAACACCATATATTTT	CSVVYSGNTIYF
.	many	TRBV4-3	TRBJ1-2	TGCGCCAGCAGCCAAGCATACGGTGACAGTACAAACTATGGCTACACCTTC	CASSQAYGDSTNYGYTF
TRBD2	medium-sized	TRBV7-9	TRBJ2-1	TGTGCCAGCAGCTTACGGCTAGCGGGAGGGAATGAGCAGTTCTTC	CASSLRLAGGNEQFF
.	few	TRBV7-3	TRBJ2-5	TGTGCCAGCAGCTTAGGGGCGGGCCACCAAGAGACCCAGTACTTC	CASSLGAGHQETQYF
TRBD1	many	TRBV28	TRBJ2-1	TGTGCCAGCAGTCCGGGACAGGGGGCAATCAATGAGCAGTTCTTC	CASSPGQGAINEQFF
.	few	TRBV11-2	TRBJ2-3	TGTGCCAGCAGCCAGGGCGGAAGCCCGCAGTATTTT	CASSQGGSPQYF
.	.	TRBV28	TRBJ2-4	TGTGCCAGCAGTTCGCGGCGAGGCAAAAACATTCAGTACTTC	CASSSRRGKNIQYF
TRBD1	.	TRBV4-1	TRBJ2-7	TGCGCCAGCAGCACCCGGGACAGGACCTACGAGCAGTACTTC	CASSTRDRTYEQYF
TRBD2	many	TRBV3-1	TRBJ2-1	TGTGCCAGCAGCCAAGATAGTCTAGCGGGAGGGAATGAGCAGTTCTTC	CASSQDSLAGGNEQFF
.	.	TRBV4-3	TRBJ2-5	TGCGCCAGCAGCCAAGATCTAGTTGCGGGGACCCAGTACTTC	CASSQDLVAGTQYF
.	many	TRBV7-9	TRBJ2-3	TGTGCCAGCAGCCCCCGGGGCCCAGATACGCAGTATTTT	CASSPRGPDTQYF
TRBD2	many	TRBV19	TRBJ2-7	TGTGCCAGCAGAAAGACTAGCGGAACCTACGAGCAGTACTTC	CASRKTSGTYEQYF
.	many	TRBV5-5	TRBJ2-3	TGTGCCAGCAGCTTTGGTAGCCGCACAGATACGCAGTATTTT	CASSFGSRTDTQYF
.	.	TRBV4-2	TRBJ2-7	TGTGCCAGCAGCCAAGGGGACCATGACTACGAGCAGTACTTC	CASSQGDHDYEQYF
.	many	TRBV6-2/TRBV6-3	TRBJ2-1	TGTGCCAGCAGTCCGACAGGCCACTCCTACAATGAGCAGTTCTTC	CASSPTGHSYNEQFF
.	many	TRBV30	TRBJ1-1	TGTGCCTGGAGCGCCGGCACTCCCGGGAACACTGAAGCTTTCTTT	CAWSAGTPGNTEAFF
.	.	TRBV29-1	TRBJ2-5	TGCAGCGTTGGGACAGCTGTCCAAGAGACCCAGTACTTC	CSVGTAVQETQYF
.	many	TRBV28	TRBJ2-1	TGTGCCAGCAGTTCACCCAGCGCCTACAATGAGCAGTTCTTC	CASSSPSAYNEQFF
.	many	TRBV7-3	TRBJ2-3	TGTGCCAGCAGCTTTGAGGGTAGGGGTACGCAGTATTTT	CASSFEGRGTQYF
TRBD1	few	TRBV25-1	TRBJ1-1	TGTGCCAGCACCGTCTCGACAGGGCGAAACACTGAAGCTTTCTTT	CASTVSTGRNTEAFF
TRBD1	many	TRBV10-3	TRBJ2-4	TGTGCCATCAGTGGGGACAGGGAAAACATTCAGTACTTC	CAISGDRENIQYF
TRBD1	many	TRBV10-2	TRBJ1-1	TGCGCCAGCAGTGAGTGGGACAGTAGTTACACTGAAGCTTTCTTT	CASSEWDSSYTEAFF
.	many	TRBV15	TRBJ2-7	TGTGCCACCAGCAGAGACCCATCGGGCTTGGACGAGCAGTACTTC	CATSRDPSGLDEQYF
.	many	TRBV7-9	TRBJ1-5	TGTGCCAGCAGCTTAGGGGTTCAGCCCCAGCATTTT	CASSLGVQPQHF
TRBD2	.	TRBV20-1	TRBJ2-1	TGCAGAGGGGCTAGCGGCAATGAGCAGTTCTTC	CRGASGNEQFF
.	few	TRBV12-3/TRBV12-4	TRBJ1-2	TGTGCCAGCAGTTTGGGTGGCTACACCTTC	CASSLGGYTF
TRBD1	many	TRBV19	TRBJ2-2	TGTGCCAGTAGTATCAGTCAGGGGGTACCCGGGGAGCTGTTTTTT	CASSISQGVPGELFF
.	few	TRBV7-8	TRBJ2-5	TGTGCCAGCAGCAGAGGACGGGTCCAAGAGACCCAGTACTTC	CASSRGRVQETQYF